This T cell receptor beta chain came from a study of cytomegalovirus exposure and HLA in healthy donors. For the study at large: An analysis done earlier identified around 100 million unique TCR beta sequences from about 180 million T cells.

Study-wide results and limits: Later analysis indicated greater clonal expansion among HLA-associated TCR beta chains than among equally common other chains. Specificity of three CMV-associated chains for CMV antigens was verified in vitro.

The donors comprised healthy bone marrow donors. In this sample, this clone turned up a few times. Its antigen is undetermined. In the PCR, 60 Vbeta and 13 Jbeta primers were used. Only in-frame clones appear in the TCRdb table, and some are missing; sequencing was by immunoSEQ multiplex PCR. The data contain fewer than 120,000 clones, around 80% of them seen just once; the ten biggest clones take up less than 3%. Sequencing input: PBMCs. The receptor was isolated from a woman aged 55-69 years in good health and CMV-seropositive.

The CDR3 protein is CASDTISGNTIYF. The CDR3 DNA follows: TGTGCCAGCGACACCATCTCTGGAAACACCATATATTTT. This chain connects TRBV2 to TRBJ1-3; D remains unclear. The germline V gene encodes CDR1 SNHLY and CDR2 FYNNEI. Deletions cut 8 bases from V and 0 bases from J, with 8 bases between. The CDR3 is 13 residues long. The complete variable domain, with remaining parts taken from reference TRBV2 and TRBJ1-3, reads EPEVTQTPSHQVTQMGQEVILRCVPISNHLYFYWYRQILGQKVEFLVSFYNNEISEKSEIFDDQFSVERPDGSNFTLKIRSTKLEDSAMYFCASDTISGNTIYFGEGSWLTVV.